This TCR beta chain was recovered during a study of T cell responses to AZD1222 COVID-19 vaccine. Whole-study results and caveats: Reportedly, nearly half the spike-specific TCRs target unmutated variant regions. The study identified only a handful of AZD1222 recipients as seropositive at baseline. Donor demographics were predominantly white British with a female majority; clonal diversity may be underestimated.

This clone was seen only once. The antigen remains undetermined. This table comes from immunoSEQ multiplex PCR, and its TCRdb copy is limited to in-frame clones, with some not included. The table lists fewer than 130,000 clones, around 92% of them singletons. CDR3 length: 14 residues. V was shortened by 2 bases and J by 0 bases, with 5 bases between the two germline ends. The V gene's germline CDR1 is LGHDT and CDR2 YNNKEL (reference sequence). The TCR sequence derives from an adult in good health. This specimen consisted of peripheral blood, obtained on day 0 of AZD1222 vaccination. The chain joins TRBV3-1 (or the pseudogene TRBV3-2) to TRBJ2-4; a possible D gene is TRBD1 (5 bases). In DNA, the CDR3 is TGTGCCAGCAGCCAACAGGGAGCCAAAAACATTCAGTACTTC. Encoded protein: CASSQQGAKNIQYF.